Listed here are 8 T cell receptor beta chains from one sample, sequenced in a study of blood T cell repertoires in COVID-19. TCRdb's table, derived via immunoSEQ multiplex PCR, lists solely in-frame clones and lacks some. The sample contains 350,000 to 400,000 clones, around 89% of which appear only once. What was sequenced was peripheral blood. The origin of the receptors is a man aged 18 to 29 with active or convalescent COVID-19.

The chain recombines TRBV28 with TRBJ1-1; D uncertain. Germline loops: CDR1 MDHEN, CDR2 SYDVKM. Trimming took 1 base from V and 1 from J, leaving 10 bases between them. This CDR3 has 15 amino acids. The CDR3 nucleotides are TGTGCCAGCAGTTTATCTTCCCCAGGGAACACTGAAGCTTTCTTT. Translated: CASSLSSPGNTEAFF.

This clone was seen more than once but under ten times. V is TRBV18 and J is TRBJ1-1; 10 nucleotides align to TRBD1. The ends lost 3 bases at V and 0 bases at J; junction bases unmatched: 4. This CDR3 has 16 amino acids. Germline V CDR1 and CDR2: KGHSH, LQKENI. The chain's CDR3 is CASSPGQGKMNTEAFF. As DNA, the CDR3 is TGTGCCAGCTCACCGGGACAGGGGAAAATGAACACTGAAGCTTTCTTT.

This clone has just one count. V and J are TRBV7-8 and TRBJ1-6, with D perhaps matching TRBD1 (5 bases). Trimming shortened V by 1 base and J by 2 bases, and 12 bases separated the two germline ends. In germline, CDR1 is SGHVS, CDR2 FQNEAQ. The CDR3 is made up of 17 amino acids. For the CDR3, the DNA is TGTGCCAGCAGCTTAGGTGGGGGGGACGCCTATAATTCACCCCTCCACTTT. This gives the protein CASSLGGGDAYNSPLHF.

The gene calls are TRBV19 and TRBJ1-1, with no clear D. Per the germline V gene, CDR1 is LNHDA and CDR2 is SQIVND (reference sequence). With 5 bases removed from V and 5 bases from J, the gap between germline ends came to 9 bases. The CDR3 consists of 12 residues. The CDR3 is CASSLGRTEAFF. The CDR3 DNA reads as TGTGCCAGTAGTTTGGGGAGGACTGAAGCTTTCTTT.

A note on this clone: The sample holds other DNA sequences that translate to the same CDR3. V and J are TRBV4-3 and TRBJ2-7; D is possibly TRBD1 (5 bases). The CDR3 has 14 residues. Germline CDR1 and CDR2: LGHNA and YSLEER. V lost 0 bases to trimming and J lost 4 bases, with 10 bases between them. The CDR3 reads CASSQDRQGYEQYF. CDR3 nucleotide sequence: TGCGCCAGCAGCCAAGATAGGCAGGGATACGAGCAGTACTTC.

This clone appeared a single time. The rearrangement uses TRBV11-2 and TRBJ1-6; maybe TRBD1 (5 bases). The V and J ends lost 3 bases and 9 bases respectively, with 12 bases between them. The CDR3 consists of 14 residues. In germline, CDR1 is SGHAT, CDR2 FQNNGV. The CDR3 reads CASSFTRASSPLHF. In DNA, the CDR3 is TGTGCCAGCAGCTTCACCAGGGCCAGTTCACCCCTCCACTTT.

This clone occurred once. This sequence joins TRBV27 and TRBJ2-7; tentative D call: TRBD2 (6 bases). Germline V gene data show CDR1 as MNHEY and CDR2 as SMNVEV (reference sequence). CDR3 length: 12 amino acids. V was shortened by 3 bases and J by 7 bases, with 10 bases between the two germline ends. CDR3 DNA sequence: TGTGCCAGCAGTTTTTCAGGGAGGGAGCAGTACTTC. Translation gives CASSFSGREQYF.

The chain couples TRBV4-1 to TRBJ2-1; D possibly corresponds to TRBD2 (6 bases). Germline V gene lookup returns CDR1 MGHRA and CDR2 YSYEKL. The CDR3 runs to 13 residues. V was cut by 4 bases and J by 10 bases, with 14 bases left in between. CDR3 loop: CASSPTGAGEQFF. As DNA, the CDR3 is TGCGCCAGCAGCCCGACGGGAGCAGGGGAGCAGTTCTTC.